Sequencing of this T cell receptor beta chain was carried out in a study of CD8 T cells in ankylosing spondylitis. The germline CDR1 and CDR2 sequences are DFQATT and SNEGSKA (reference sequence). Germline trimming cut 3 bases from V and 2 bases from J; bases unmatched to any gene: 8. The CDR3 length is 16 residues. About this clonotype: The antigen remains unidentified.

For TCR beta, libraries came from quantitative 5'-RACE with molecular barcodes. TCRdb processed the 5' RACE reads anew with MiXCR; each CDR3 protein has one entry. The sample has around 430,000 distinct CDR3 sequences; about 15% are singletons. The study, taken as a whole, reports: Among TCR beta sequences, a motif of roughly 8 highly homologous variants appeared characteristic of ankylosing spondylitis blood.

The sample consisted of blood, either unsorted or a sorted T cell fraction (not recorded which). V gene TRBV20-1 combines with J gene TRBJ1-3; 9 positions match TRBD1. This clonotype originated in a male donor with ankylosing spondylitis. This chain's CDR3 is CSASPMTGGAGNTIYF. In DNA form, the CDR3 reads TGCAGTGCTAGTCCTATGACAGGGGGAGCTGGAAACACCATATATTTT.